This is a list of T cell receptor beta chains from one sample in a study of blood T cell repertoires in COVID-19. The repertoire was sequenced with immunoSEQ multiplex PCR; TCRdb's copy has only in-frame clones and lacks some. The sample yields 250,000 or so clones, approximately 81% seen once. Sequencing was done on a sample of PBMCs or T cells enriched from blood (not recorded which). These TCRs come from a woman aged 50 to 60 who had been exposed to COVID-19. The CDR3 runs from the conserved cysteine through the conserved F or W. The D gene is left open where the match is weak. Size tells how often a clone was seen (once, few, many) or the class of an expanded clone, and some rows leave it out.

j_call clone_size v_call d_call cdr3_aa cdr3_nt
TRBJ2-2 - TRBV3-1/TRBV3-2 - CASRRGTVNTGELFF TGTGCCAGCAGGCGCGGGACAGTGAACACCGGGGAGCTGTTTTTT
TRBJ2-2 - TRBV28 - CASSPVGVDTGELFF TGTGCCAGCAGTCCGGTCGGGGTCGACACCGGGGAGCTGTTTTTT
TRBJ1-1 - TRBV12-3/TRBV12-4 - CASSLRLNTEAFF TGTGCCAGCAGTTTGAGGCTGAACACTGAAGCTTTCTTT
TRBJ1-2 - TRBV7-2 - CASSFGQNYGYTF TGTGCCAGCAGCTTTGGACAGAACTATGGCTACACCTTC
TRBJ1-5 - TRBV12-3/TRBV12-4 - CATSRYSQPQHF TGTGCCACCTCACGGTATAGTCAGCCCCAGCATTTT
TRBJ1-2 - TRBV4-3 - CASSQGRSSGRYGYTF TGCGCCAGCAGCCAAGGCAGGTCTTCAGGGAGGTATGGCTACACCTTC
TRBJ2-3 - TRBV19 TRBD1 CASSMGTGFSDTQYF TGTGCCAGTAGTATGGGGACAGGGTTCTCAGATACGCAGTATTTT
TRBJ1-1 - TRBV20-1 - CSASFGGLMNTEAFF TGCAGTGCTAGTTTCGGGGGGCTCATGAACACTGAAGCTTTCTTT
TRBJ1-1 - TRBV12-3/TRBV12-4 TRBD1 CASSTGEGTEAFF TGTGCCAGCAGCACAGGGGAAGGGACTGAAGCTTTCTTT
TRBJ2-7 - TRBV15 TRBD1 CATSITGGGEQYF TGTGCCACCAGCATTACAGGGGGCGGCGAGCAGTACTTC
TRBJ2-2 - TRBV30 TRBD2 CAWSVGLGPGELFF TGTGCCTGGAGTGTAGGACTAGGCCCCGGGGAGCTGTTTTTT
TRBJ1-1 - TRBV5-4 - CASSPRENTEAFF TGTGCCAGCAGCCCCCGGGAGAACACTGAAGCTTTCTTT
TRBJ2-2 - TRBV18 - CASSPYSGDTGELFF TGTGCCAGCTCACCATATTCAGGGGACACCGGGGAGCTGTTTTTT
TRBJ2-6 - TRBV7-2 TRBD2 CASSLGGGSGANVLTF TGTGCCAGCAGCTTAGGGGGCGGGAGTGGGGCCAACGTCCTGACTTTC
TRBJ2-2 - TRBV23-1 - CASSQADGTPKTGELFF TGCGCCAGCAGTCAAGCAGACGGGACACCAAAGACCGGGGAGCTGTTTTTT
TRBJ2-1 once TRBV9 TRBD2 CASSVGLGTSDEQFF TGTGCCAGCAGCGTCGGGCTAGGAACTAGCGATGAGCAGTTCTTC
TRBJ2-7 few TRBV7-8 TRBD1 CASSPTWGQGLGGEQYF TGTGCCAGCAGCCCAACCTGGGGACAGGGGCTGGGGGGAGAGCAGTACTTC
TRBJ2-3 - TRBV2 TRBD2 CASSGESAGRGDTQYF TGTGCCAGCAGTGGAGAGTCAGCGGGGCGGGGGGATACGCAGTATTTT
TRBJ1-5 - TRBV28 - CASSSPGEFQPQHF TGTGCCAGCAGTTCACCCGGGGAATTTCAGCCCCAGCATTTT
TRBJ1-6 - TRBV10-3 - CAISESTSGINSPLHF TGTGCCATCAGTGAGTCAACCTCAGGAATCAATTCACCCCTCCACTTT
TRBJ1-2 - TRBV6-5 TRBD1 CASSYVRTGGGYGYTF TGTGCCAGCAGTTACGTCAGGACAGGGGGAGGCTATGGCTACACCTTC
TRBJ2-4 - TRBV5-5 - CASSLAGSLAKNIQYF TGTGCCAGCAGCTTGGCGGGGTCTCTGGCCAAAAACATTCAGTACTTC
TRBJ1-2 - TRBV19 - CASSIASGTAGYTF TGTGCCAGTAGTATCGCCTCGGGAACGGCCGGCTACACCTTC
TRBJ1-6 - TRBV19 - CASKADSNSPLHF TGTGCCAGTAAGGCGGACAGTAATTCACCCCTCCACTTT
TRBJ1-1 - TRBV12-3/TRBV12-4 TRBD1 CASSVTQGANVFF TGTGCCAGCAGTGTAACACAGGGGGCGAATGTCTTCTTT
TRBJ1-5 - TRBV5-5 TRBD1 CASSRGGGGQPQHF TGTGCCAGCAGCCGAGGGGGCGGTGGTCAGCCCCAGCATTTT
TRBJ1-5 once TRBV18 - CASSPVSNQPQHF TGTGCCAGCTCACCCGTAAGCAATCAGCCCCAGCATTTT
TRBJ2-3 - TRBV2 - CASSLPTGTDTQYF TGTGCCAGCAGTCTGCCGACAGGCACAGATACGCAGTATTTT
TRBJ1-4 - TRBV7-9 - CASSSISQTVAGVEKLFF TGTGCCAGCAGCTCCATAAGCCAGACAGTCGCGGGGGTTGAAAAACTGTTTTTT
TRBJ1-4 many TRBV2 - CASIRFEKLFF TGTGCCAGCATCAGGTTTGAAAAACTGTTTTTT
TRBJ1-2 - TRBV20-1 - CSASIGAGYTF TGCAGTGCTAGTATTGGGGCTGGCTACACCTTC
TRBJ1-4 - TRBV19 - CASSLLSAGINEKLFF TGTGCCAGTAGTCTACTCTCGGCAGGAATTAATGAAAAACTGTTTTTT
TRBJ1-2 - TRBV9 TRBD1 CASSSGQGNYGYTF TGTGCCAGCAGCTCCGGACAGGGTAACTATGGCTACACCTTC
TRBJ1-1 - TRBV6-6 TRBD1 CASSYSSGGAEAFF TGTGCCAGCAGTTACTCTTCAGGGGGAGCTGAAGCTTTCTTT
TRBJ1-1 - TRBV6-1 - CASSFLAGRTEAFF -
TRBJ1-5 - TRBV5-6 TRBD1 CASSLPAGQGPYSNQPQHF TGTGCCAGCAGCCTCCCCGCGGGACAGGGCCCCTATAGCAATCAGCCCCAGCATTTT
TRBJ2-6 many TRBV19 - CASSMEEGTGANVLTF TGTGCCAGTAGTATGGAGGAGGGGACTGGGGCCAACGTCCTGACTTTC
TRBJ1-4 - TRBV12-3/TRBV12-4 TRBD1 CASSTGQNEKLFF TGTGCCAGCAGTACGGGACAGAATGAAAAACTGTTTTTT
TRBJ2-7 - TRBV6-2/TRBV6-3 TRBD1 CASSRDRAVLYEQYF TGTGCCAGCAGCCGCGACAGGGCCGTTCTCTACGAGCAGTACTTC
TRBJ1-2 - TRBV5-5 - CASSLMRTSVGYTF TGTGCCAGCAGCTTGATGAGGACTTCGGTCGGCTACACCTTC
TRBJ2-1 few TRBV3-1/TRBV3-2 TRBD2 CASSRTSGGARYEQFF TGTGCCAGCAGCCGGACTAGCGGGGGGGCTCGGTATGAGCAGTTCTTC
TRBJ1-2 - TRBV19 TRBD1 CASSIDSRDRGSYGYTF TGTGCCAGTAGTATAGACTCCCGGGACAGGGGGTCCTATGGCTACACCTTC
TRBJ1-2 - TRBV5-8 - CASSLNGRYGYTF TGTGCCAGCAGCTTGAACGGTAGATATGGCTACACCTTC
TRBJ1-5 - TRBV28 - CASSLGDLSNQPQHF TGTGCCAGCAGTTTAGGAGATCTTAGCAATCAGCCCCAGCATTTT
TRBJ2-1 - TRBV4-2 - CASSQANRLQGNEQFF TGTGCCAGCAGCCAAGCTAATCGATTACAGGGAAATGAGCAGTTCTTC
TRBJ1-1 - TRBV6-5 TRBD1 CAIDSGTGKLSVF TGTGCCATCGATTCCGGGACAGGGAAGCTCTCAGTCTTT